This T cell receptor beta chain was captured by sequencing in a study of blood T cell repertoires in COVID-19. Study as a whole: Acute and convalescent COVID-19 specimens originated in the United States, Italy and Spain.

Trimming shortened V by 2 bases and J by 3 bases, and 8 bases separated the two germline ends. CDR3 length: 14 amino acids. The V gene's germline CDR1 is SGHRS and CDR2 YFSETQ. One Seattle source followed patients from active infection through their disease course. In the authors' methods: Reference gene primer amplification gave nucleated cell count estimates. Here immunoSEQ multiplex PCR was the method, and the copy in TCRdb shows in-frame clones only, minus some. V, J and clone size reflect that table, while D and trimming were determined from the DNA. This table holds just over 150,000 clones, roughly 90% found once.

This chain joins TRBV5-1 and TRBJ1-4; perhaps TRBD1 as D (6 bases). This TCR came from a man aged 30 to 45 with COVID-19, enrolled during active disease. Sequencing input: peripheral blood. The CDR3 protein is CASSLQGANEKLFF. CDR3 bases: TGCGCCAGCAGCTTACAGGGAGCTAATGAAAAACTGTTTTTT.